This T cell receptor beta chain emerged from a study of blood T cell repertoires in COVID-19. Study summary: Researchers got acute and convalescent COVID-19 samples from the United States, Italy and Spain. Sources were T cells, B-cell-depleted T cells, or PBMCs; the material itself was cDNA or gDNA.

This clone was recorded once. This CDR3 is 14 amino acids long. CDR1 LNHDA and CDR2 SQIVND come from the germline V gene (reference sequence). The ends were cut back, 6 bases at V and 1 base at J, with 13 bases in the middle. The repertoire was sequenced with immunoSEQ multiplex PCR; TCRdb's copy has only in-frame clones and lacks some. Of under 200,000 clones detected, 75% to 90% appear once; the ten largest clones hold more than 3%. The study recruited people aged about 18 to 89 years across around 23 US areas. Clinical history as reported by participants underpinned cohort assignment. This chain links TRBV19 with TRBJ2-7; D possibly corresponds to TRBD1 (6 bases). The origin of this receptor is a woman in her sixties or seventies who had recovered from COVID-19. Sequencing input: PBMCs or T cells enriched from blood (not recorded which). The CDR3 DNA reads TGTGCCAGTAGGCGAGGCCAGGGGTCCTACGAGCAGTACTTC. Encoded protein: CASRRGQGSYEQYF.